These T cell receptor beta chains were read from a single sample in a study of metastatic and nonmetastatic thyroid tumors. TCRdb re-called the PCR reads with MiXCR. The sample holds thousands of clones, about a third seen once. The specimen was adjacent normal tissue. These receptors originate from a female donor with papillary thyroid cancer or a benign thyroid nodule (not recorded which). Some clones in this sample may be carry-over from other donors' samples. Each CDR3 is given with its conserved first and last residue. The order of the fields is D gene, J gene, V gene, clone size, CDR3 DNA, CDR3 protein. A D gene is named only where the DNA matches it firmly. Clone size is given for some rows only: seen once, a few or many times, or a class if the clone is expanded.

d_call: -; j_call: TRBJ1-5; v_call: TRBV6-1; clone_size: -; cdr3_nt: TGTGCCAGCAGTGATCTGTCGGTTCAGCCCCAGCATTTT; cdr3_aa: CASSDLSVQPQHF
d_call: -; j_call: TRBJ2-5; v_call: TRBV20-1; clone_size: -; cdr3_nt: TGCAGTGCTAGAGGGGGTTTGGGGGACACCATCCAAGAGACCCAGTACTTC; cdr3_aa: CSARGGLGDTIQETQYF
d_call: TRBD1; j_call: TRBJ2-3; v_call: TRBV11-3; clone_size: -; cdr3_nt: TGTGCCAGCAGCTTCCGGACAGGGGGGACAGATACGCAGTATTTT; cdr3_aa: CASSFRTGGTDTQYF
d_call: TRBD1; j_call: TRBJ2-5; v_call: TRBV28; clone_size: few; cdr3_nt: TGTGCCAGCAGTTTGGACAGGGGGCGAAGAGAGACCCAGTACTTC; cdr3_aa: CASSLDRGRRETQYF
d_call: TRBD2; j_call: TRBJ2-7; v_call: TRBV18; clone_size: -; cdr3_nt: TGTGCCAGCTCACCACCGGGGACTAGCGGGAGTGAGTGGTACGAGCAGTACTTC; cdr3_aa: CASSPPGTSGSEWYEQYF
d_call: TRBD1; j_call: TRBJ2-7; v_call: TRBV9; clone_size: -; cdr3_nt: TGTGCCAGCAGCGTACGAGGGACAGGGGACTCCTACGAGCAGTACTTC; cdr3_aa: CASSVRGTGDSYEQYF
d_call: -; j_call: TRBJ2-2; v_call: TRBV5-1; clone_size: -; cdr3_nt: TGCGCCAGCAGCTTGGCCGAACCCGGGGAGCTGTTTTTT; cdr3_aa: CASSLAEPGELFF
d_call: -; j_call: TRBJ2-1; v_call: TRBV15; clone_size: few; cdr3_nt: TGTGCCACCAGCAGGGATGGGACTTCCGGCTCCTACAATGAGCAGTTCTTC; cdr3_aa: CATSRDGTSGSYNEQFF
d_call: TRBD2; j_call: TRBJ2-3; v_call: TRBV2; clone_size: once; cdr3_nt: TGTGCCAGCAGTGAAGGGGCTAGCGGGAGTGTAACAGATACGCAGTATTTT; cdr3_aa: CASSEGASGSVTDTQYF
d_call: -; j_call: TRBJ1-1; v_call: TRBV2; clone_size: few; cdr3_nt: TGTGCCAGCACAGCGGCAGGGTGGAGCACTGAAGCTTTCTTT; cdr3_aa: CASTAAGWSTEAFF
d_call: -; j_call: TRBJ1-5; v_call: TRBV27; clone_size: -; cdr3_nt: TGTGCCAGCAGGCGAGGGAATAGCAATCAGCCCCAGCATTTT; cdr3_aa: CASRRGNSNQPQHF
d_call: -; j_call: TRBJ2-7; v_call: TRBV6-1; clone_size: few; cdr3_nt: TGTGCCAGCGCCCGGGGCAGATACGAGCAGTACTTC; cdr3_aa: CASARGRYEQYF
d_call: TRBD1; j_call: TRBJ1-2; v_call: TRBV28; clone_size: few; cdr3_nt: TGTGCCAGTCATACACCTCGACAGGGGGCAGGAGGCTACACCTTC; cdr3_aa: CASHTPRQGAGGYTF
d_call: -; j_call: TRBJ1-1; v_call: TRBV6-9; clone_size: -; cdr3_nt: TGTGCCGGCAGTTTAATGAACACTGAAGCTTTCTTT; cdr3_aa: CAGSLMNTEAFF
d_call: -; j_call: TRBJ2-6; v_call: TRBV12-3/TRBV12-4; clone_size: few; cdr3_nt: TGTGCCAGCAGTGACCCCGGGACAGGGGCCAACGTCCTGACTTTC; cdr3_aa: CASSDPGTGANVLTF
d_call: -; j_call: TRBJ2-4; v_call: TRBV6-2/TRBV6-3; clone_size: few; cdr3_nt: TGTGCCAGCAGCCTCAAGGTGGGGGCCAAAAACATTCAGTACTTC; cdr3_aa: CASSLKVGAKNIQYF
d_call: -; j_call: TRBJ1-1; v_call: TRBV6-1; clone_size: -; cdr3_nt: TGTGCCAGCAGTCGGGGGGGCGTGTTCCCAGGTGAAGTTTTCTTT; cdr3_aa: CASSRGGVFPGEVFF
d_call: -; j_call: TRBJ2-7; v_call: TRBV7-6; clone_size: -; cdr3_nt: TGTGCCAGCAGCCTACCGGGCGGGCTTGACGAGCAGTACTTC; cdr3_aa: CASSLPGGLDEQYF
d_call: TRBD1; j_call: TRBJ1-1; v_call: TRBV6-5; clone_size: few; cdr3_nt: TGTGCCAGCAGTACCGAATACAGGGGGGCCACTGAAGCTTTCTTT; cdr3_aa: CASSTEYRGATEAFF
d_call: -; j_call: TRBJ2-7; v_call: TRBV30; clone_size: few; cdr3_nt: TGTGCCTGGAGTAGGGGATGGGACGAGCAGTACTTC; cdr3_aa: CAWSRGWDEQYF
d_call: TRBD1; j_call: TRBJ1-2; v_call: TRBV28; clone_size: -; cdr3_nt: TGTGCCAGCAGTTTTCGCAGGGGGAGGTATGGCTACACCTTC; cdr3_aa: CASSFRRGRYGYTF
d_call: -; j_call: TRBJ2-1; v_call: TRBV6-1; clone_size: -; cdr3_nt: TGTGCCAGCAGCATCCAGGGCGACTCCTACAATGAGCAGTTCTTC; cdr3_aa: CASSIQGDSYNEQFF
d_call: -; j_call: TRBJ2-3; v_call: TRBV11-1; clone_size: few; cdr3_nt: TGTGCCAGCAGCCCCCGCCAGGGTGTGCGGTCTACAGATACGCAGTATTTT; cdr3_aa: CASSPRQGVRSTDTQYF
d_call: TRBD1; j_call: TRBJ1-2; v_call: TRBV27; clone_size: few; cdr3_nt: TGTGCCAGCAGTTTTTGGACAGGGGTTGGCTACACCTTC; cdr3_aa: CASSFWTGVGYTF
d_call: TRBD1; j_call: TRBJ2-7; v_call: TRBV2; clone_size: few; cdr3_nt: TGTGCCACTTCTTCCGGGACAGACGATCAGTACTTC; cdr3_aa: CATSSGTDDQYF
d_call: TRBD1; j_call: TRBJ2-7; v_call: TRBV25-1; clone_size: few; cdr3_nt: TGTGCCAGCAGCAATCCGGGACAGGGGGCCTACGAGCAGTACTTC; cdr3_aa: CASSNPGQGAYEQYF
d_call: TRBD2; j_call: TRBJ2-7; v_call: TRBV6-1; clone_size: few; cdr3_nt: TGTGCCAGCAGTGAAGCTCTAGCGGGGGGAACCTACGAGCAGTACTTC; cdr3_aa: CASSEALAGGTYEQYF
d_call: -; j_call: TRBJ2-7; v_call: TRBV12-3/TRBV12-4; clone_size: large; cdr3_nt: TGTGCCAGCAGTTTAGCTGGGGCGGGATTATCCTACGAGCAGTACTTC; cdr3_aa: CASSLAGAGLSYEQYF
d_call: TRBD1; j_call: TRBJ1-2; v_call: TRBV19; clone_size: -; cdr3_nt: TGTGCCAGTAGTATTGACAGGGGTTCATATGGCTACACCTTC; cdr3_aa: CASSIDRGSYGYTF
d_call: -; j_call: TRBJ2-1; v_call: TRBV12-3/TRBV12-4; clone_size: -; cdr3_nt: TGTGCCAGCAGCTTGTACGAGGCGGGATACAATGAGCAGTTCTTC; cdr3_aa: CASSLYEAGYNEQFF
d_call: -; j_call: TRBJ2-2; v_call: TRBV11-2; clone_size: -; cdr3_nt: TGTGCCAGCAGCCCCGGGGTTTACACCGGGGAGCTGTTTTTT; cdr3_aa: CASSPGVYTGELFF
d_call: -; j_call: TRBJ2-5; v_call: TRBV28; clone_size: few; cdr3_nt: TGTGCCAGCAGTTTAAGCGCAACCCAAGAGACCCAGTACTTC; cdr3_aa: CASSLSATQETQYF
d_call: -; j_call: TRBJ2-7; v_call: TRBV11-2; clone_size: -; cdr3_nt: TGTGCCAGCAGCCCCGTCAGGGGACGGCAGTACTTC; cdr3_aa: CASSPVRGRQYF
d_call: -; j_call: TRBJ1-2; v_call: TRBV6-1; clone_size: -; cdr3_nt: TGTGCCGCCTTTCGCGAGTCAAACTATGGCTACACCTTC; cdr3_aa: CAAFRESNYGYTF
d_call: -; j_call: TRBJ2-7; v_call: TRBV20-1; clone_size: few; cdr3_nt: TGCAGTGCTAGCCCCCCCAGTGCAACCTACGAGCAGTACTTC; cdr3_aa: CSASPPSATYEQYF
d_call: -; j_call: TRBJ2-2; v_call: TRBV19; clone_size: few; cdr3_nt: TGTGCCAGTATAGGAGAACAGAACACCGGGGAGCTGTTTTTT; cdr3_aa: CASIGEQNTGELFF
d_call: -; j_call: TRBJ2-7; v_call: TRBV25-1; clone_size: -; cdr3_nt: TGTGCCAGCAGTACTCTCCGGACTCCCGAATGCTCCTACGAGCAGTACTTC; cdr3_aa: CASSTLRTPECSYEQYF